This TCR beta chain emerged from a study of blood T cell repertoires in COVID-19. Study as a whole: The study drew acute and convalescent COVID-19 samples from the United States, Italy and Spain. T cells, B-cell-depleted T cells, or PBMCs provided the cDNA or gDNA that served as material.

The CDR3 runs to 14 residues. The junction had 4 bases not matched to a gene; V was cut back by 4 bases and J by 5 bases. Germline loops: CDR1 SGHDN, CDR2 FVKESK. Authors' methods: Reference gene primer amplification in the assay estimated nucleated cell counts. Repertoires were generated with immunoSEQ multiplex PCR, while TCRdb's copy carries only in-frame clones and drops some. V, J and clone size are taken as reported in that table, and D and trimming were inferred from the DNA itself. The data hold tens of thousands of clones, with roughly 85% observed a single time. V gene TRBV14 combines with J gene TRBJ1-4, with 7 positions matching TRBD1. This TCR was recovered from a man aged 60-69 years with acute or convalescent COVID-19. Sample: peripheral blood. CDR3 residues: CASSPRQGNEKLFF. CDR3 DNA: TGTGCCAGCAGCCCCCGACAGGGAAATGAAAAACTGTTTTTT.